A single sample gave rise to the 32 T cell receptor beta chains below, sequenced in a study of T cell repertoires in cytomegalovirus infection. Antigens for these TCRs are unknown. TCRdb reanalysed the reads using MiXCR and keeps one entry per CDR3 protein. The sample has some 57,000 distinct CDR3 sequences, about 33% seen once; the top ten hold around 70%. Material for sequencing was PBMCs, sequenced either directly or after in vitro stimulation (not recorded which). The receptor set was obtained from a human donor in good health (CMV status not recorded). Some clones in this sample may be carry-over from other donors' samples.

The J gene is TRBJ1-2, the V gene TRBV5-6; D call uncertain. Per the germline V gene, CDR1 is SGHDT and CDR2 is YYEEEE. The V end lost 1 base, the J end lost 8 bases, and 18 bases lay between the germline ends. This CDR3 contains 15 residues. In DNA form, the CDR3 reads TGTGCCAGCAGCTTGAGTCCGTCAGGTGGATCCGGCTACACCTTC. As protein: CASSLSPSGGSGYTF.

This clonotype was detected only a few times. The rearrangement uses TRBV28 and TRBJ1-2; no definite D call. Germline V gene lookup returns CDR1 MDHEN and CDR2 SYDVKM. This CDR3 spans 15 amino acids. V gave up 2 bases and J gave up 2 bases, with 12 bases separating them. This chain's CDR3 is CASSLGLSLNYGYTF. Here the CDR3 DNA reads TGTGCCAGCAGTTTAGGTCTCAGCCTCAACTATGGCTACACCTTC.

This clonotype was counted at least ten times. This chain connects TRBV7-2 to TRBJ2-5, with D perhaps given as TRBD1 or TRBD2 (6 bases each). The germline gives CDR1 SGHTA, CDR2 FQGNSA. V was cut by 3 bases and J by 2 bases, with 13 bases left in between. The CDR3 runs 15 residues. The CDR3 is CASSFPGAGQETQYF. The CDR3 DNA sequence: TGTGCCAGCAGCTTTCCGGGGGCAGGTCAAGAGACCCAGTACTTC.

The V gene is TRBV7-9, the J gene TRBJ2-7; 13 bases match TRBD2. Germline CDR1 and CDR2: SEHNR and FQNEAQ (reference sequence). V was clipped by 5 bases and J by 2 bases; unmatched bases: 6. The CDR3 contains 16 residues. The CDR3 protein is CASSRTSGGLTYEQYF. In DNA, the CDR3 is TGTGCCAGCAGCCGGACTAGCGGGGGCCTAACCTACGAGCAGTACTTC.

To note about this clonotype: Germline is not matched at one junction end, which may reflect a read error. The rearrangement links TRBV4-1 to TRBJ2-7; 7 bases match TRBD2. Germline V gene sequence: CDR1 MGHRA, CDR2 YSYEKL. This CDR3 has 13 residues. CDR3 in DNA: TGCGCCAGCACCCCCGGGGGGTCATACGCGCAGTACTTC. This sequence encodes CASTPGGSYAQYF.

The chain has TRBV20-1 and TRBJ2-3; TRBD1 matches at 7 bases. This CDR3 is built from 14 residues. Trimming cost V 5 bases and J 4 bases; bases outside gene matches: 9. Germline-derived CDR1 and CDR2 are DFQATT and SNEGSKA (reference sequence). CDR3 in amino acids: CSAGPDREADTQYF. CDR3 DNA sequence: TGCAGTGCTGGACCTGACAGGGAAGCAGATACGCAGTATTTT.

The chain has TRBV4-3 and TRBJ2-1; D is possibly TRBD1 (6 bases). V was cut by 3 bases and J by 6 bases, with 15 bases left in between. The CDR3 length is 15 residues. From germline, CDR1 is LGHNA and CDR2 YSLEER. Written as DNA, the CDR3 is TGCGCCAGCAGCCAGATACAGGGTGGGTCCAATGAGCAGTTCTTC. It translates to CASSQIQGGSNEQFF.

This clonotype has at least ten counts. The chain joins TRBV5-5 to TRBJ1-1; D is possibly TRBD1 (5 bases). This CDR3 contains 17 residues. V gave up 1 base and J gave up 0 bases, with 16 bases separating them. Germline loops: CDR1 SGHKS, CDR2 YYEKEE (reference sequence). CDR3 amino acids: CASSLSWSGTVNTEAFF. The CDR3 DNA reads TGTGCCAGCAGCTTGTCATGGTCCGGGACGGTGAACACTGAAGCTTTCTTT. Complete variable domain (other parts from reference TRBV5-5 and TRBJ1-1): DAGVTQSPTHLIKTRGQQVTLRCSPISGHKSVSWYQQVLGQGPQFIFQYYEKEERGRGNFPDRFSARQFPNYSSELNVNALLLGDSALYLCASSLSWSGTVNTEAFFGQGTRLTVV.

The chain combines TRBV7-9 with TRBJ1-1; unclear D gene. The CDR3 spans 14 residues. The germline V gene encodes CDR1 SEHNR and CDR2 FQNEAQ (reference sequence). V lost 5 bases to trimming and J lost 4 bases, with 14 bases between them. The CDR3 nucleotides are TGTGCCAGCAGCACCCAACTGGGAGGCACTGAAGCTTTCTTT. Amino acids: CASSTQLGGTEAFF.

This clonotype was recorded a few times. This chain links TRBV6-6 with TRBJ2-1; D perhaps matches TRBD1 (5 bases). V dropped 6 bases and J dropped 0 bases, with 9 bases sitting between them. This CDR3 is built from 14 residues. CDR1 MNHNY and CDR2 SVGAGI come from the germline V gene (reference sequence). The chain's CDR3 is CASSTDSSYNEQFF. CDR3 DNA: TGTGCCAGCAGCACCGACAGCTCCTACAATGAGCAGTTCTTC.

The chain uses TRBV5-4 and TRBJ2-3; D gene uncertain. Germline lookup yields CDR1 SGHNT and CDR2 YYREEE (reference sequence). The germline V and J ends were trimmed by 5 bases and 4 bases, with 5 bases remaining between them. This CDR3 is built from 11 residues. CDR3 region: CASRTADTQYF. The CDR3 DNA reads as TGTGCCAGCAGGACTGCAGATACGCAGTATTTT.

This rearrangement joins TRBV10-2 to TRBJ1-2, with D unclear. The CDR3 runs 15 residues. The germline CDR1 and CDR2 sequences are WSHSY and SAAADI. Trimming left V 3 bases short and J 0 bases short, with 11 bases between. CDR3 residues: CASSDSERANYGYTF. The DNA of the CDR3 is TGCGCCAGCAGTGATTCGGAACGAGCTAACTATGGCTACACCTTC.

The chain uses TRBV27 and TRBJ1-1, with a tentative D call TRBD1 (6 bases). CDR3 size: 14 residues. Germline CDR1 and CDR2: MNHEY and SMNVEV (reference sequence). V was shortened by 8 bases and J by 3 bases, with 16 bases between the two germline ends. CDR3 in amino acids: CASFKRRGDTEAFF. CDR3 DNA sequence: TGTGCCAGCTTCAAAAGGAGGGGGGACACTGAAGCTTTCTTT.

As DNA, the CDR3 is TGTGCCAGCAGCTCCAGGGCTCCCATGAACACTGAAGCTTTCTTT. Translating gives CASSSRAPMNTEAFF. The chain recombines TRBV7-8 with TRBJ1-1; a possible D gene is TRBD1 (5 bases). V was trimmed by 4 bases and J by 0 bases, leaving 12 bases between them. CDR3 length equals 15 residues. Germline V gene lookup returns CDR1 SGHVS and CDR2 FQNEAQ.

The chain carries TRBV20-1 and TRBJ2-7; 8 bases are a match to TRBD2. Germline V gene sequence: CDR1 DFQATT, CDR2 SNEGSKA (reference sequence). The V segment lost 0 bases and the J segment 5 bases; nucleotides outside the gene matches: 9. This CDR3 contains 15 residues. CDR3: CSARDWGTRADEQYF. CDR3 coding DNA: TGCAGTGCTAGAGATTGGGGGACTAGGGCCGACGAGCAGTACTTC.

V is TRBV28 and J is TRBJ2-6; either TRBD1 or TRBD2 may supply D (5 bases each). Germline CDR1 is MDHEN and CDR2 is SYDVKM. This CDR3 has 15 residues. Trimming took 6 bases from V and 4 from J, leaving 13 bases between them. For the CDR3, the DNA is TGTGCCAGCAGGGTTGGGGGATCAGGGGCCAACGTCCTGACTTTC. Translating gives CASRVGGSGANVLTF. The variable domain in full, completed from reference TRBV28 and TRBJ2-6, reads DVKVTQSSRYLVKRTGEKVFLECVQDMDHENMFWYRQDPGLGLRLIYFSYDVKMKEKGDIPEGYSVSREKKERFSLILESASTNQTSMYLCASRVGGSGANVLTFGAGSRLTVL.

In this sample, this clonotype turned up many times. This chain connects TRBV11-2 to TRBJ2-7, with 7 bases identical to TRBD2. The junction had 7 bases not matched to a gene; V was cut back by 5 bases and J by 0 bases. Germline lookup yields CDR1 SGHAT and CDR2 FQNNGV. CDR3 size: 15 residues. The CDR3 DNA follows: TGTGCCAGCAGCCCGGAAGCGGGGCGCTCCTACGAGCAGTACTTC. Protein: CASSPEAGRSYEQYF.

The chain has TRBV28 and TRBJ2-7; D gene ambiguous. CDR1 is MDHEN and CDR2 is SYDVKM in the germline V gene. The ends were cut back, 2 bases at V and 4 bases at J, with 6 bases in the middle. The CDR3 has 12 amino acids. The CDR3 loop reads CASSLAGYEQYF. Here the CDR3 DNA reads TGTGCCAGCAGTTTAGCTGGTTACGAGCAGTACTTC.

This clonotype has a handful of counts. The CDR3 DNA is TGCAGTGCTAGTTCGGCAGCCTTGGGACCCCAGCATTTT. Encoded protein: CSASSAALGPQHF. J is TRBJ1-5 and V is TRBV20-1; D unclear. The CDR3 totals 13 residues. With 3 bases removed from V and 10 bases from J, the gap between germline ends came to 16 bases. Per the germline V gene, CDR1 is DFQATT and CDR2 is SNEGSKA (reference sequence).

This rearrangement joins TRBV5-1 to TRBJ2-3; D might be TRBD1 or TRBD2, each matching 5 bases. CDR3 size: 14 residues. The V end was cut by 0 bases, the J end by 3 bases, with 8 bases between. The germline V gene encodes CDR1 SGHRS and CDR2 YFSETQ. CDR3 protein: CASSLGQRTDTQYF. CDR3 DNA: TGCGCCAGCAGCTTGGGACAGCGGACAGATACGCAGTATTTT.

V and J are TRBV4-3 and TRBJ2-2; weak D call: TRBD1 (6 bases). The germline gives CDR1 LGHNA, CDR2 YSLEER. The CDR3 has 15 amino acids. Trimming left V 8 bases short and J 5 bases short, with 18 bases between. CDR3 sequence: CASRSRTTGTGELFF. The CDR3 coding sequence is TGCGCCAGCCGCAGCAGGACCACAGGGACCGGGGAGCTGTTTTTT.

This clonotype was counted at least ten times. This sequence joins TRBV7-2 and TRBJ2-5; D call uncertain. The germline V gene encodes CDR1 SGHTA and CDR2 FQGNSA. The CDR3 spans 13 residues. V was shortened by 4 bases and J by 0 bases, with 6 bases between the two germline ends. The CDR3 reads CASSYSDQETQYF. CDR3 nucleotide sequence: TGTGCCAGCAGCTACAGTGACCAAGAGACCCAGTACTTC.

This clonotype has a count of ten or more. The chain has TRBV7-9 and TRBJ2-1; a possible D gene is TRBD2 (6 bases). Trimming took off 5 bases at V and 6 bases at J, with 17 bases between the two ends. The CDR3 sequence is 15 residues long. Germline-derived CDR1 and CDR2 are SEHNR and FQNEAQ (reference sequence). CDR3 coding DNA: TGTGCCAGCAGCCATCGACTAGACGGTCGCAATGAGCAGTTCTTC. It encodes CASSHRLDGRNEQFF.

This clonotype has only a few counts. The CDR3: CASSLFVEKLFF. The CDR3 DNA reads TGTGCCAGCAGTTTATTTGTTGAAAAACTGTTTTTT. The chain recombines TRBV12-3 or TRBV12-4 with TRBJ1-4, with no clear D. The V end was cut by 2 bases, the J end by 7 bases, with 5 bases between. The CDR3 totals 12 residues.

The chain uses TRBV2 and TRBJ1-1; D may be TRBD1 (5 bases). The CDR3 runs 14 residues. Germline CDR1 and CDR2: SNHLY and FYNNEI. Trimming shortened V by 4 bases and J by 5 bases, and 14 bases separated the two germline ends. The CDR3 coding sequence is TGTGCCAGCAGTGTAATCGGGGGGGAAACTGAAGCTTTCTTT. Its protein is CASSVIGGETEAFF.

V is TRBV12-3 or TRBV12-4 and J is TRBJ2-3; maybe TRBD2 (6 bases). V shed 5 bases and J shed 7 bases, with 22 bases lying between them. The CDR3 sequence is 16 residues long. Here the CDR3 reads CASSRRIAGGVYTQYF. The CDR3 coding sequence is TGTGCCAGCAGTCGACGTATAGCAGGAGGGGTATATACGCAGTATTTT.

The V gene is TRBV20-1, the J gene TRBJ2-7, with TRBD2 identical over 7 bases. Germline CDR1 and CDR2: DFQATT and SNEGSKA (reference sequence). The CDR3 extends over 14 amino acids. After removal of 7 bases from V and 2 bases from J, the junction contained 11 bases not matched to a gene. CDR3 loop: CSVTRGSRTYEQYF. The CDR3 nucleotides read TGCAGTGTTACCCGCGGGAGTCGGACCTACGAGCAGTACTTC.

The J gene is TRBJ1-6, the V gene TRBV5-4; no clear D. The CDR3 consists of 15 residues. Looked up from germline, CDR1 is SGHNT and CDR2 is YYREEE (reference sequence). The germline V and J ends were trimmed by 2 bases and 7 bases, with 13 bases remaining between them. The CDR3 loop reads CASSLEARNNSPLHF. The CDR3 DNA reads as TGTGCCAGCAGCTTAGAAGCACGTAACAATTCACCCCTCCACTTT.

This clonotype was recorded a few times. The chain joins TRBV10-3 to TRBJ1-6; 9 nucleotides match TRBD1. The CDR3 runs 15 residues. Germline CDR1 ENHRY, CDR2 SYGVKD. The V and J ends lost 7 bases and 10 bases, in that order; junction bases with no gene match: 11. The CDR3, as DNA: TGTGCCATCAACGCCGGGACAGGGATGGGATCACCCCTCCACTTT. Its protein is CAINAGTGMGSPLHF.

V usage is TRBV11-3 and J usage is TRBJ1-6, with unresolved D. This CDR3 spans 13 amino acids. CDR1 SGHNT and CDR2 YENEEA come from the germline V gene. V was cut by 10 bases and J by 7 bases, with 14 bases left in between. CDR3 DNA sequence: TGTGCCATCCCGGTTACGAGAAATTCACCCCTCCACTTT. This translates into CAIPVTRNSPLHF.

This clonotype was seen a handful of times. The chain recombines TRBV2 with TRBJ2-2; TRBD2 aligns across 8 bases. Per germline, CDR1 SNHLY and CDR2 FYNNEI. J lost 4 bases, V lost 7 bases, and 5 bases had no gene match. This CDR3 is 14 amino acids long. This chain's CDR3 is CASIRLAGTGELFF. The CDR3 nucleotides are TGTGCCAGCATACGGCTAGCGGGCACCGGGGAGCTGTTTTTT.

The CDR3 here is CASSFHGNTEAFF. Written as DNA, the CDR3 is TGCGCCAGCAGCTTTCACGGGAACACTGAAGCTTTCTTT. The rearrangement uses TRBV5-1 and TRBJ1-1; D remains ambiguous. CDR3 length equals 13 residues. CDR1 and CDR2 (germline): SGHRS, YFSETQ. V lost 2 bases and J 1 base, leaving 6 bases between the germline ends.